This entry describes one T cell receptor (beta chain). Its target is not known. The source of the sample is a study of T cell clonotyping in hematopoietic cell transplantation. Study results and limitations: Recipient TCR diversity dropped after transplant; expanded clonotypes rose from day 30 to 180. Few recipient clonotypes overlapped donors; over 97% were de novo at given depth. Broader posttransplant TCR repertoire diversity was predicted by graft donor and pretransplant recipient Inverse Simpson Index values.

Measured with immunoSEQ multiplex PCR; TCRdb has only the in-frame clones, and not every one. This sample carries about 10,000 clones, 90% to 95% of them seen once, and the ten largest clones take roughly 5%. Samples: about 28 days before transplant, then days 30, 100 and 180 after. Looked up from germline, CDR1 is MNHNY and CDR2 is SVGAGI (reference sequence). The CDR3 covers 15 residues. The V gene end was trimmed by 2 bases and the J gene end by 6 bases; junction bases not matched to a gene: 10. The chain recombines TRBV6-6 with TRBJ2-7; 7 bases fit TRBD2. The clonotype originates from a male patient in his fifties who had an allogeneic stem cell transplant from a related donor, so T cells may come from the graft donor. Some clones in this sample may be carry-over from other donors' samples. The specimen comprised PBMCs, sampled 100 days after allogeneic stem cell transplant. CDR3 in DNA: TGTGCCAGCAGTTACCCAACGAGCGGGAAGTTCGAGCAGTACTTC. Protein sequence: CASSYPTSGKFEQYF.